This T cell receptor beta chain was obtained from a study of cytomegalovirus exposure and HLA in healthy donors. Concerning this clone: Its specificity is unknown.

Study-level points and caveats: Of the V segments, some could not be distinguished, including TRBV6-2 and TRBV6-3, and were excluded. 150 or so TCR beta chains were listed as cytomegalovirus-associated.

CDR3 length equals 15 residues. Germline assignment: CDR1 MNHEY and CDR2 SVGAGI. V dropped 2 bases and J dropped 5 bases, with 13 bases sitting between them. The study ran its PCR with 60 Vbeta and 13 Jbeta primers. This table comes from immunoSEQ multiplex PCR, and its TCRdb copy is limited to in-frame clones, with some not included. In the table there are about 180,000 clones, roughly 78% of which are singletons. The J gene is TRBJ1-5, the V gene TRBV6-5; D is undetermined. The source material was PBMCs. This sequence originates from a young woman in good health and CMV-seronegative. CDR3 nucleotide sequence: TGTGCCAGCAGTTACCATCGAGGGTCCGATCAGCCCCAGCATTTT. Residues: CASSYHRGSDQPQHF.